These 32 T cell receptor beta chains originate from one sample sequenced in a study of early T cells in non-severe SARS-CoV-2 infection. TCRdb re-derived calls from the 5' RACE reads in MiXCR, one entry per CDR3 protein. This sample yields roughly 32,000 distinct CDR3 sequences, of which 3.9% are seen a single time; approximately 8.2% belongs to the top ten. Sample: whole blood. The receptors here all came from an adult who was a healthcare worker with PCR-confirmed SARS-CoV-2 infection or an uninfected control (not recorded which).

This clonotype was counted ten times or more. The rearrangement links TRBV7-2 to TRBJ1-4, with TRBD1 matching 10 bases. Germline loops: CDR1 SGHTA, CDR2 FQGNSA. This CDR3 is built from 14 residues. Unmatched junction bases numbered 4, after V lost 5 bases and J lost 7 bases. CDR3 region: CASSADRGSEKLFF. The CDR3, as DNA: TGTGCCAGCAGCGCGGACAGGGGGAGTGAAAAACTGTTTTTT. Full variable domain (outside the CDR3, taken from reference TRBV7-2 and TRBJ1-4): GAGVSQSPSNKVTEKGKDVELRCDPISGHTALYWYRQSLGQGLEFLIYFQGNSAPDKSGLPSDRFSAERTGGSVSTLTIQRTQQEDSAVYLCASSADRGSEKLFFGSGTQLSVL.

This clonotype was counted many times. The chain couples TRBV5-1 to TRBJ2-1, with D possibly being TRBD1 or TRBD2 (5 bases each). The V gene's germline CDR1 is SGHRS and CDR2 YFSETQ. V was pared by 2 bases and J by 7 bases, with 13 bases between. The CDR3 has 14 residues. Here the CDR3 DNA reads TGCGCCAGCAGCTTCCGAGGGAAGGGGAATGAGCAGTTCTTC. The encoded protein is CASSFRGKGNEQFF.

This clonotype came up many times. The genes are TRBV12-3 or TRBV12-4 and TRBJ1-5; TRBD1 aligns across 7 bases. There are 14 residues in the CDR3. Trimming took 3 bases from V and 2 from J; bases not matched to a gene: 1. This CDR3 reads CASSFDRGNQPQHF. DNA of the CDR3: TGTGCCAGCAGTTTCGACAGGGGCAATCAGCCCCAGCATTTT.

This clonotype came up many times. CDR3 sequence (DNA): TGTGCCAGCAGGATACAGGGGGAGGTGCAGTACTTC. This gives the protein CASRIQGEVQYF. V is TRBV14 and J is TRBJ2-7, with 8 nucleotides matching TRBD1. J gave up 9 bases and V 6 bases, and 7 bases lay outside the gene matches. The CDR3 contains 12 residues. The V gene's germline CDR1 is SGHDN and CDR2 FVKESK. Full variable domain (remainder filled in from reference TRBV14 and TRBJ2-7): EAGVTQFPSHSVIEKGQTVTLRCDPISGHDNLYWYRRVMGKEIKFLLHFVKESKQDESGMPNNRFLAERTGGTYSTLKVQPAELEDSGVYFCASRIQGEVQYFGPGTRLTVT.

The table lists this clonotype with many counts. J is TRBJ2-2 and V is TRBV27; TRBD1 agrees at 7 bases. Unmatched junction bases numbered 8, after V lost 6 bases and J lost 4 bases. This CDR3 has 15 residues. The V gene's germline CDR1 is MNHEY and CDR2 SMNVEV (reference sequence). CDR3 nucleotides: TGTGCCAGCAGAAACCAAGGGGGCGGCACCGGGGAGCTGTTTTTT. Translation: CASRNQGGGTGELFF.

In its sample, this clonotype was seen many times. J is TRBJ2-2 and V is TRBV12-3 or TRBV12-4, with D tentatively TRBD1 or TRBD2 (7 bases each). The length of the CDR3 is 15 residues. With 6 bases removed from V and 6 bases from J, the gap between germline ends came to 17 bases. The CDR3 region is CASSFRGRGAGELFF. The CDR3 coding sequence is TGTGCCAGCAGCTTCAGGGGGAGGGGAGCCGGGGAGCTGTTTTTT.

The table lists this clonotype with many counts. V and J are TRBV19 and TRBJ1-2, with no clear D. CDR1 is LNHDA and CDR2 is SQIVND in the germline V gene (reference sequence). The CDR3 extends over 15 amino acids. Trimming removed 4 bases from V and 2 bases from J, with 14 bases in between. The CDR3 region has the DNA TGTGCCAGTAGTACCAACTTAGGAGCAAACTATGGCTACACCTTC. It translates to CASSTNLGANYGYTF.

This clonotype has at least ten counts. This chain links TRBV4-3 with TRBJ1-6; D is perhaps TRBD1 (5 bases). This CDR3 has 15 residues. Trimming shortened V by 5 bases and J by 5 bases, and 13 bases separated the two germline ends. Germline V gives CDR1 LGHNA, CDR2 YSLEER. This CDR3 is CASSARVDHNSPLHF. In DNA form, the CDR3 reads TGCGCCAGCAGCGCCAGGGTGGATCATAATTCACCCCTCCACTTT.

This clonotype was counted at least ten times. V is TRBV15 and J is TRBJ1-5; TRBD1 is a possible D gene (6 bases). V was clipped by 1 base and J by 4 bases, with 11 bases between them. CDR1 is LNHNV, CDR2 YYDKDF, per germline (reference sequence). This CDR3 has 15 residues. CDR3 DNA sequence: TGTGCCACCAGCAGAGGGCCAGGGGAGAATCAGCCCCAGCATTTT. Its translation: CATSRGPGENQPQHF.

By frequency in the sample, this clonotype is medium-sized. The V call is TRBV6-6, the J call TRBJ2-7, with 10 nucleotides matching TRBD1. The CDR3 is 17 amino acids. From germline, CDR1 is MNHNY and CDR2 SVGAGI (reference sequence). Germline trimming cut 4 bases from V and 2 bases from J; bases unmatched to any gene: 11. The CDR3 region is CASSFGTGELKAYEQYF. Written as DNA, the CDR3 is TGTGCCAGCAGTTTTGGGACAGGGGAACTAAAGGCCTACGAGCAGTACTTC.

This clonotype was seen repeatedly, ten times or more. The chain joins TRBV20-1 to TRBJ2-1; 13 bases map to TRBD2. Germline loops: CDR1 DFQATT, CDR2 SNEGSKA (reference sequence). The J segment lost 12 bases and the V segment lost 2 bases, leaving 10 bases of the junction unmatched. There are 15 residues in the CDR3. The CDR3 loop reads CSARKPGTSGTGQFF. In nucleotides, the CDR3 is TGCAGTGCTAGAAAACCGGGGACTAGCGGGACCGGGCAGTTCTTC.

This clonotype appeared many times. The V gene is TRBV29-1, the J gene TRBJ1-1; D remains unclear. Germline CDR1 SQVTM, CDR2 ANQGSEA. The CDR3 consists of 14 residues. Trimming removed 5 bases at V and 6 bases at J, with 19 bases between. The CDR3 loop reads CSVNHETIRAEAFF. Written as DNA, the CDR3 is TGCAGCGTTAACCATGAAACTATTCGGGCTGAAGCTTTCTTT.

This clonotype was counted only a few times. V gene TRBV6-6 combines with J gene TRBJ1-4; D possibly corresponds to TRBD1 (5 bases). The CDR3 length is 13 residues. Trimming removed 2 bases from V and 8 bases from J, with 9 bases in between. The germline gives CDR1 MNHNY, CDR2 SVGAGI (reference sequence). The CDR3 region has the DNA TGTGCCAGCAGTTACCTGGAGGGGGAAAAACTGTTTTTT. Residues: CASSYLEGEKLFF.

This clonotype was found many times. The chain joins TRBV12-3 or TRBV12-4 to TRBJ1-1, with D tentatively TRBD1 (6 bases). The V gene lost 6 bases and the J gene lost 1 base, with 21 bases spanning the gap. The CDR3 spans 17 residues. The CDR3 loop is CASSNDRTANWNTEAFF. DNA for the CDR3: TGTGCCAGCAGCAATGATAGGACAGCCAACTGGAACACTGAAGCTTTCTTT.

This clonotype was detected ten times or more. The chain carries TRBV5-4 and TRBJ2-5, with 10 positions matching TRBD2. V lost 4 bases to trimming and J lost 12 bases; unmatched junction nucleotides: 12. The CDR3 totals 14 residues. Germline CDR1 and CDR2: SGHNT and YYREEE (reference sequence). CDR3 bases: TGTGCCAGCAGCCCGGAGGCTAGCGGGGGCTTGGAGTACTTC. This gives the protein CASSPEASGGLEYF.

This clonotype appeared many times. DNA for the CDR3: TGTGCCAGCAGCCCAAGGGGCAGGGAGCAGTTCTTC. This codes for CASSPRGREQFF. The rearrangement links TRBV3-1 to TRBJ2-1, with a weak D call TRBD1 (5 bases). Germline CDR1 reads LGHDT; CDR2 reads YNNKEL (reference sequence). Trimming left V 4 bases short and J 10 bases short, with 11 bases between. The CDR3 covers 12 residues.

The table lists this clonotype with many counts. V is TRBV19 and J is TRBJ2-5; the D is unclear. This CDR3 region has 13 residues. Germline V lookup: CDR1 LNHDA, CDR2 SQIVND (reference sequence). The ends were cut back, 5 bases at V and 2 bases at J, with 9 bases in the middle. The CDR3 region is CASSLRAQETQYF. The CDR3 DNA reads as TGTGCCAGTAGTCTTAGGGCTCAAGAGACCCAGTACTTC.

At least ten counts were recorded for this clonotype. This rearrangement joins TRBV7-2 to TRBJ2-1; 9 positions agree with TRBD2. The CDR3 is 18 residues long. V dropped 5 bases and J dropped 10; count of bases not matched to a gene: 21. The germline V gene encodes CDR1 SGHTA and CDR2 FQGNSA. For the CDR3, the DNA is TGTGCCAGCAGCCGCTGGGGACTTGCGGGAGGGCCACAAGGGGAGCAGTTCTTC. Its translation is CASSRWGLAGGPQGEQFF. Drawing the rest from reference TRBV7-2 and TRBJ2-1, the complete variable domain is GAGVSQSPSNKVTEKGKDVELRCDPISGHTALYWYRQSLGQGLEFLIYFQGNSAPDKSGLPSDRFSAERTGGSVSTLTIQRTQQEDSAVYLCASSRWGLAGGPQGEQFFGPGTRLTVL.

In this sample, this clonotype turned up many times. This chain joins TRBV7-6 and TRBJ2-5; D might be TRBD1 (5 bases). V was shortened by 1 base and J by 5 bases, with 11 bases between the two germline ends. The CDR3 sequence is 14 residues long. Germline loops: CDR1 SGHVS, CDR2 FNYEAQ. As DNA, the CDR3 is TGTGCCAGCAGCTTAGGTTGGGGCATGGAGACCCAGTACTTC. This translates into CASSLGWGMETQYF.

This clonotype was seen ten or more times. This chain uses TRBV30 with TRBJ1-2, with 8 bases matching TRBD1. Germline V CDR1 and CDR2: GTSNPN, SVGIG (reference sequence). This CDR3 comprises 14 residues. With 0 bases clipped from V and 4 bases from J, the junction kept 4 bases outside the gene matches. CDR3 protein: CAWSVDRGGYGYTF. The CDR3 nucleotides are TGTGCCTGGAGTGTTGACAGGGGTGGCTATGGCTACACCTTC.

By share, this clonotype ranks as medium-sized (0.01 to 0.1%). This chain joins TRBV29-1 and TRBJ2-3; D not certain. Germline CDR1 reads SQVTM; CDR2 reads ANQGSEA. The CDR3 loop spans 12 amino acids. The ends were cut back, 4 bases at V and 5 bases at J, with 10 bases in the middle. For the CDR3, the DNA is TGCAGCGTTGGCGGCTGGGGAGATACGCAGTATTTT. This translates into CSVGGWGDTQYF.

This clonotype was counted ten times or more. This sequence joins TRBV29-1 and TRBJ2-7; D call uncertain. V was pared by 1 base and J by 3 bases, with 4 bases between. CDR3 size: 11 residues. Looked up from germline, CDR1 is SQVTM and CDR2 is ANQGSEA. The CDR3 coding sequence is TGCAGCGTTGAAGTTCGCTACGAGCAGTACTTC. It yields the protein CSVEVRYEQYF.

This clonotype was seen ten or more times. This chain uses TRBV6-8 with TRBJ2-1; D gene uncertain. V was shortened by 6 bases and J by 9 bases, with 21 bases between the two germline ends. Looked up from germline, CDR1 is MNHGY and CDR2 is SAAAGT. This CDR3 has 15 residues. DNA for the CDR3: TGTGCCAGCAGGCCTACCGGGCCCCAGAGGCGTGAGCAGTTCTTC. This encodes CASRPTGPQRREQFF.

Many counts were recorded for this clonotype. Mismatch with germline at one junction end may stem from a read error. Here the CDR3 reads CASSPPVGGTDAFF. In DNA, the CDR3 is TGTGCCAGCAGCCCCCCGGTTGGAGGAACTGACGCTTTCTTT. V usage is TRBV5-4 and J usage is TRBJ1-1; D is undetermined. This CDR3 is 14 amino acids long. Germline CDR1 SGHNT, CDR2 YYREEE (reference sequence).

The table lists this clonotype with many counts. J is TRBJ2-2 and V is TRBV20-1; 10 positions match TRBD1. The CDR3 loop spans 16 amino acids. Losses at the gene ends were 6 bases for V and 1 base for J; bases not matched to a gene: 8. Looked up from germline, CDR1 is DFQATT and CDR2 is SNEGSKA (reference sequence). The CDR3 reads CSARAGTGENTGELFF. Here the CDR3 DNA reads TGCAGTGCAAGGGCCGGGACAGGGGAGAACACCGGGGAGCTGTTTTTT.

The chain recombines TRBV5-1 with TRBJ2-1, with D unclear. CDR3 length: 13 amino acids. V was trimmed by 2 bases and J by 6 bases, leaving 9 bases between them. Germline CDR1 SGHRS, CDR2 YFSETQ. The CDR3, as DNA: TGCGCCAGCAGCTTCGGGTCCCCCAATGAGCAGTTCTTC. Encoded protein: CASSFGSPNEQFF.

This clonotype appeared many times. The J gene is TRBJ2-2, the V gene TRBV12-3 or TRBV12-4; D could derive from TRBD1 or TRBD2 (5 bases each). The CDR3 is 16 residues long. The V end lost 3 bases, the J end lost 3 bases, and 14 bases lay between the germline ends. In nucleotides, the CDR3 is TGTGCCAGCAGTTTTCGGGATCTGGGGGACACCGGGGAGCTGTTTTTT. Protein product: CASSFRDLGDTGELFF.

This clonotype was seen many times. The CDR3 region has the DNA TGTGCCAGTAGTATAGGGCAGGTTAGCAATCAGCCCCAGCATTTT. Protein: CASSIGQVSNQPQHF. The V gene is TRBV19, the J gene TRBJ1-5, with D hard to call. Trimming removed 1 base at V and 0 bases at J, with 7 bases between. Germline V gene data show CDR1 as LNHDA and CDR2 as SQIVND (reference sequence). The CDR3 runs to 15 residues.

V gene TRBV9 combines with J gene TRBJ1-3; 7 nucleotides line up with TRBD1. The J segment lost 2 bases and the V segment lost 3 bases, leaving 2 bases of the junction unmatched. The CDR3 consists of 14 residues. Germline V gene data show CDR1 as SGDLS and CDR2 as YYNGEE. The CDR3 sequence is CASSATGTGNTIYF. In DNA form, the CDR3 reads TGTGCCAGCAGCGCGACAGGGACTGGAAACACCATATATTTT.

In this sample, this clonotype turned up many times. The V and J genes are TRBV12-3 or TRBV12-4 and TRBJ2-4; 13 nucleotides match TRBD2. The CDR3 covers 20 residues. V lost 4 bases to trimming and J lost 0 bases; unmatched junction nucleotides: 12. The CDR3: CASSSQPGLAGRLAKNIQYF. As DNA, the CDR3 is TGTGCCAGCAGTTCCCAACCGGGACTAGCGGGGCGATTAGCCAAAAACATTCAGTACTTC.

This clonotype was seen repeatedly, ten times or more. The chain joins TRBV7-2 to TRBJ1-2, with 7 bases that match TRBD1. V lost 3 bases to trimming and J lost 6 bases; unmatched junction nucleotides: 10. CDR3 length: 15 amino acids. Germline assignment: CDR1 SGHTA and CDR2 FQGNSA. The CDR3 protein is CASSFLSRQGDGYTF. In nucleotides, the CDR3 is TGTGCCAGCAGCTTCCTGTCTCGACAGGGTGATGGCTACACCTTC.

This clonotype was recorded many times. The J gene is TRBJ2-7, the V gene TRBV4-2; 7 bases are a match to TRBD1. V gave up 0 bases and J gave up 2 bases; unmatched junction bases: 13. This CDR3 comprises 18 residues. Germline CDR1 LGHNA, CDR2 YNFKEQ. The CDR3 loop is CASSQDTTVTGETYEQYF. The CDR3 DNA sequence: TGTGCCAGCAGCCAAGATACGACTGTTACAGGGGAAACCTACGAGCAGTACTTC.